This entry concerns a single T cell receptor beta chain. The sample originates from a study of blood T cell repertoires in COVID-19. Background on the study: There were acute and convalescent COVID-19 samples, and they came from the United States, Italy and Spain. PBMCs, B-cell-depleted T cells, or T cells provided the cDNA or gDNA that made up the material.

The protocol was immunoSEQ multiplex PCR, while the TCRdb copy is restricted to in-frame clones and leaves out a portion. The sample comprises about 220,000 clones, approximately 80% of which are singletons, and 3% to 3.5% rests with the top ten. Residents of approximately 25 US areas, aged about 18 to 89 years, made up the participants. All recovered Cohort 3 donors got two negative PCRs, got clearance, or saw symptom resolution. What was sequenced was PBMCs or T cells enriched from blood (not recorded which). The sequence was collected from a woman in her sixties or seventies who had recovered from COVID-19.

CDR3 in amino acids: CASSQGLRATPFDSGNTIYF. CDR3 sequence (DNA): TGCGCCAGCAGCCAAGGATTGAGGGCGACACCATTCGACTCTGGAAACACCATATATTTT. This sequence joins TRBV4-1 and TRBJ1-3, with unresolved D. V gave up 1 base and J gave up 0 bases, with 22 bases separating them. Germline loops: CDR1 MGHRA, CDR2 YSYEKL. The CDR3 has 20 amino acids.